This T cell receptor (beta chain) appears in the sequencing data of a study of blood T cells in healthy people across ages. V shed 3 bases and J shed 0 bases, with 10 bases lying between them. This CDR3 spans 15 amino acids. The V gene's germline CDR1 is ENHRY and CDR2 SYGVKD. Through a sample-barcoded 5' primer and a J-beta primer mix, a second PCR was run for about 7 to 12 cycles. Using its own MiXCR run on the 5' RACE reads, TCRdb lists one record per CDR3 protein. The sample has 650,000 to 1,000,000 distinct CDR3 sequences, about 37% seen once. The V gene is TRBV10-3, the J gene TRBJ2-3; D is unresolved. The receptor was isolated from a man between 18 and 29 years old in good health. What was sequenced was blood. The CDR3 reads CAISEDRASTDTQYF. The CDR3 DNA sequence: TGTGCCATCAGTGAAGACCGAGCAAGCACAGATACGCAGTATTTT.